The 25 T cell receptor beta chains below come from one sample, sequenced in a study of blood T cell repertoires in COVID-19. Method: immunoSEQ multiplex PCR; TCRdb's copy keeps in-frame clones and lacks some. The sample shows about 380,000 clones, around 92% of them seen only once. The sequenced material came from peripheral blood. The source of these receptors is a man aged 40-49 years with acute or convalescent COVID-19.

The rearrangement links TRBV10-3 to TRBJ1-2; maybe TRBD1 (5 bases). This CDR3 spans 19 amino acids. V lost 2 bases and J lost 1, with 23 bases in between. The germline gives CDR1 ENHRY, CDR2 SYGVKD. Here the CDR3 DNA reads TGTGCCATCAGTGAGCCGATTCGGGGGGGGTTCGGCGATAACTATGGCTACACCTTC. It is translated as CAISEPIRGGFGDNYGYTF.

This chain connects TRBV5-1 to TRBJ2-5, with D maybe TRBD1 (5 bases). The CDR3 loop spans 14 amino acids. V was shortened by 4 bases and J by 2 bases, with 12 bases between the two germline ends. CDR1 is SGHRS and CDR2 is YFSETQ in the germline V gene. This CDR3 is CASSRGQQQETQYF. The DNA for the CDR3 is TGCGCCAGCAGCAGGGGCCAACAACAAGAGACCCAGTACTTC.

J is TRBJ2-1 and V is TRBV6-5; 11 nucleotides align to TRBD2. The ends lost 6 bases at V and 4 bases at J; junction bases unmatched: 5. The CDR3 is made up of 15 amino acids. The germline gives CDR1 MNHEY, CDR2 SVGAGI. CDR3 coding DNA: TGTGCCAGCAGCCTTAGCGGGAGGGTGTACAATGAGCAGTTCTTC. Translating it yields CASSLSGRVYNEQFF.

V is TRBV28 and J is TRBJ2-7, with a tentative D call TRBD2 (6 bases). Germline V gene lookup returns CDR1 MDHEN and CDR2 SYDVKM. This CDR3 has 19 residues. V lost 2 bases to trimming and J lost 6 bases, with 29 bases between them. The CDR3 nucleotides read TGTGCCAGCAGTTTAATTGTTGCCCGGAGGGAATCTAGTTTCCGCGAGCAGTACTTC. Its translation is CASSLIVARRESSFREQYF.

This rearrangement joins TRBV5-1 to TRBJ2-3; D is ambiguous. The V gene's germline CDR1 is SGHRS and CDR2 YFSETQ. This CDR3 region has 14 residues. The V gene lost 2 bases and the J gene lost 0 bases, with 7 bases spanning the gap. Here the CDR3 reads CASSLFGSTDTQYF. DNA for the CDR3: TGCGCCAGCAGCTTATTCGGGAGCACAGATACGCAGTATTTT.

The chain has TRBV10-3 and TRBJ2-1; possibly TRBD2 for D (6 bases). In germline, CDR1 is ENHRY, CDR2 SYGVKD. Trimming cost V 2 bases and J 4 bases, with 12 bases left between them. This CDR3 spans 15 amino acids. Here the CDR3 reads CAISEPAGTYNEQFF. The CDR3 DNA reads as TGTGCCATCAGTGAGCCCGCCGGGACTTACAATGAGCAGTTCTTC.

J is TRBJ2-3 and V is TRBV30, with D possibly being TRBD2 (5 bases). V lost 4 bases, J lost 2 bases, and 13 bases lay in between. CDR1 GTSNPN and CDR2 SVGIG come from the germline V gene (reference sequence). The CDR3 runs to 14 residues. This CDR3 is CAWTVGSSTDTQYF. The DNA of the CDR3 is TGTGCCTGGACCGTAGGGAGCTCCACAGATACGCAGTATTTT.

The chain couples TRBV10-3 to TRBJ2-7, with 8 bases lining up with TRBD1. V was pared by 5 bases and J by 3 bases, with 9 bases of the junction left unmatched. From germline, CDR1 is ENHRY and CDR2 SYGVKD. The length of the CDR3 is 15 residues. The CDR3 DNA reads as TGTGCCATCAGTTCCTCCGGGACAGGAGGCTACGAGCAGTACTTC. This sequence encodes CAISSSGTGGYEQYF.

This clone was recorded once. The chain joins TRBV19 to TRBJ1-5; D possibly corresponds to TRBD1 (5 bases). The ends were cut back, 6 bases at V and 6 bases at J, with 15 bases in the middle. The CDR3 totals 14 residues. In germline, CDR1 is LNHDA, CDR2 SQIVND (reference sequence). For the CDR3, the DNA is TGTGCCAGTAGCCCCGCGGCAGGGCTTCAGCCCCAGCATTTT. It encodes CASSPAAGLQPQHF.

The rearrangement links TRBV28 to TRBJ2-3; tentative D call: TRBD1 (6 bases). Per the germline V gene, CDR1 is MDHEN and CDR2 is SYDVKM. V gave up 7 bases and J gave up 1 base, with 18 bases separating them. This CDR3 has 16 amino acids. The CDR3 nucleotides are TGTGCCAGCATCGGGACACCAACTTTTCGCACAGATACGCAGTATTTT. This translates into CASIGTPTFRTDTQYF.

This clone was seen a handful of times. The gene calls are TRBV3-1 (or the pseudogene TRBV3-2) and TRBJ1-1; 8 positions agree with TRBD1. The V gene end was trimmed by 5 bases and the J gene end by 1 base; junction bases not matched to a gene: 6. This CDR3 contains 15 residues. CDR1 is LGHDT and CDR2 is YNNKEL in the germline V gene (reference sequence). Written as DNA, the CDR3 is TGTGCCAGCAGCATTACCGGGACAGGGAACACTGAAGCTTTCTTT. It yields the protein CASSITGTGNTEAFF.

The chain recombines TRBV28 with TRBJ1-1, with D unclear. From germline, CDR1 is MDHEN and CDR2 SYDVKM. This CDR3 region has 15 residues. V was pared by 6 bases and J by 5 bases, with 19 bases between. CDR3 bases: TGTGCCAGCAGCCTGCCCACTGCGGCGGGAACTGAAGCTTTCTTT. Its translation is CASSLPTAAGTEAFF.

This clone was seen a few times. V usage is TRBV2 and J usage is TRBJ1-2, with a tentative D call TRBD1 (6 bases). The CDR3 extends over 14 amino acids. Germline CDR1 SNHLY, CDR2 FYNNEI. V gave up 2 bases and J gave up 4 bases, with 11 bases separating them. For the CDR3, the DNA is TGTGCCAGCAGTGAATTGGCAGGGGCCTATGGCTACACCTTC. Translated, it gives CASSELAGAYGYTF.

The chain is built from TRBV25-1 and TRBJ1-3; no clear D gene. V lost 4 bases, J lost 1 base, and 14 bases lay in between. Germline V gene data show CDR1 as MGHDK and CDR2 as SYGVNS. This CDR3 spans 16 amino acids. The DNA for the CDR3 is TGTGCCAGCAGTGGGGAGACGAGCGTTTCTGGAAACACCATATATTTT. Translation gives CASSGETSVSGNTIYF.

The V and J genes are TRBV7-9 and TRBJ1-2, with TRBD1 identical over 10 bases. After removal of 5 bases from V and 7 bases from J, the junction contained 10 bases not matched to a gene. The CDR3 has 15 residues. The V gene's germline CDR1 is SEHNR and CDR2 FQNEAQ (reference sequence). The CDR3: CASSPPGTGVFGYTF. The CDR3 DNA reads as TGTGCCAGCAGCCCGCCTGGGACAGGGGTTTTTGGCTACACCTTC.

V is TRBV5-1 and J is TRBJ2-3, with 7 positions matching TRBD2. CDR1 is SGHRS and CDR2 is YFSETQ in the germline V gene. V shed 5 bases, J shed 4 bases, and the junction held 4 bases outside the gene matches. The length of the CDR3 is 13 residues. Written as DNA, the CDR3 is TGCGCCAGCAGTTTAGCGGGCTCAGATACGCAGTATTTT. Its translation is CASSLAGSDTQYF.

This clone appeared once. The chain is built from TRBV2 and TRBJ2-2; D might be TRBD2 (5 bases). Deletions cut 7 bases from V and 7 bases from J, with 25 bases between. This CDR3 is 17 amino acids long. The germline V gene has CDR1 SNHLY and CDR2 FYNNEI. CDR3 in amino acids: CASNIFPGWARDGELFF. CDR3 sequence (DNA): TGTGCCAGCAACATCTTTCCGGGGTGGGCAAGGGACGGGGAGCTGTTTTTT.

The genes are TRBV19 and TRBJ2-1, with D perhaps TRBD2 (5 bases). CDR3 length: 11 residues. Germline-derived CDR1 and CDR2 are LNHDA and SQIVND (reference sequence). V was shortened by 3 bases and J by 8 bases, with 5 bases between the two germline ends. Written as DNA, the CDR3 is TGTGCCAGTAGTATGCGGGATGAGCAGTTCTTC. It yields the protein CASSMRDEQFF.

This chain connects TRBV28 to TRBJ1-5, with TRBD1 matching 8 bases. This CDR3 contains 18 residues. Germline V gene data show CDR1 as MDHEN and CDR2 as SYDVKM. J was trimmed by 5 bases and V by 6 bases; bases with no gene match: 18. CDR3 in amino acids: CASRNGQGIPRHDQPQHF. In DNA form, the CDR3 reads TGTGCCAGCAGGAATGGACAGGGCATCCCAAGACACGATCAGCCCCAGCATTTT.

CDR3: CASSYPRTGMNTEAFF. The DNA for the CDR3 is TGTGCCAGCAGTTACCCCCGGACGGGGATGAACACTGAAGCTTTCTTT. This chain connects TRBV6-6 to TRBJ1-1; no firm D call. Germline CDR1 reads MNHNY; CDR2 reads SVGAGI (reference sequence). This CDR3 region has 16 residues. V shed 2 bases and J shed 0 bases, with 13 bases lying between them.

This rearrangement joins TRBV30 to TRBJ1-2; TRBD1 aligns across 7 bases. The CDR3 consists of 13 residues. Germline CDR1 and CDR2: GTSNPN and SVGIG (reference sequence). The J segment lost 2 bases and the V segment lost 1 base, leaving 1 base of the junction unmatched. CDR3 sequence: CAWSETGNYGYTF. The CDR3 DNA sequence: TGTGCCTGGAGTGAGACAGGGAACTATGGCTACACCTTC.

In DNA form, the CDR3 reads TGTGCCAGCAGCCCGTTCAGCGGGACCTCCTACAATGAGCAGTTCTTC. This codes for CASSPFSGTSYNEQFF. The chain is built from TRBV13 and TRBJ2-1; the match to TRBD2 covers 7 bases. CDR3 length: 16 residues. V lost 5 bases to trimming and J lost 0 bases; unmatched junction nucleotides: 7. Germline lookup yields CDR1 PRHDT and CDR2 FYEKMQ (reference sequence).

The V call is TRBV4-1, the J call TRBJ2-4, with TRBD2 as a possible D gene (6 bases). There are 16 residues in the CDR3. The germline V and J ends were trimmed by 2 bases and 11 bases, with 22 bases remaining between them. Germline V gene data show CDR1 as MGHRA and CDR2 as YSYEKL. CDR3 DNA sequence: TGCGCCAGCAGCCAATTCTCTAGCGTCTCGCCCGAGGTTCAGTACTTC. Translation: CASSQFSSVSPEVQYF.

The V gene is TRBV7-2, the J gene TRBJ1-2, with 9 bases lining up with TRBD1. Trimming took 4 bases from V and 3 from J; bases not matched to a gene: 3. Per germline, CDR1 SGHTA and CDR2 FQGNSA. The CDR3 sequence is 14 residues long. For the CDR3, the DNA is TGTGCCAGCAGCTCGACAGGGGGGCACTATGGCTACACCTTC. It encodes CASSSTGGHYGYTF. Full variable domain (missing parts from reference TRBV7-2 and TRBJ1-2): GAGVSQSPSNKVTEKGKDVELRCDPISGHTALYWYRQSLGQGLEFLIYFQGNSAPDKSGLPSDRFSAERTGGSVSTLTIQRTQQEDSAVYLCASSSTGGHYGYTFGSGTRLTVV.

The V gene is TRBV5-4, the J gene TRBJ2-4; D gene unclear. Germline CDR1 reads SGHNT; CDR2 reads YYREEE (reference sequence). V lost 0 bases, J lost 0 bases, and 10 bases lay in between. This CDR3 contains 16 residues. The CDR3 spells CASSLESGLAKNIQYF. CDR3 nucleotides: TGTGCCAGCAGCTTGGAGTCGGGTTTAGCCAAAAACATTCAGTACTTC.